What follows are 20 T cell receptor beta chains derived from one specimen sequenced in a study of cytotoxic CD8 clonotypes in ibrutinib-treated CLL. Repertoires were generated with immunoSEQ multiplex PCR, while TCRdb's copy carries only in-frame clones and drops some. The sample yields around 310,000 clones, 80% seen once. This specimen consisted of PBMCs, obtained before ibrutinib treatment. These receptors originate from a human donor with chronic lymphocytic leukemia.

The genes are TRBV6-1 and TRBJ2-7; D may match TRBD1 or TRBD2 (5 bases each). The CDR3 has 12 residues. Between the trimmed V and J ends, which lost 6 bases and 3 bases, there was a span of 9 bases. CDR1 is MNHNS, CDR2 SASEGT, per germline. As DNA, the CDR3 is TGTGCCAGCAGCCCGAGGGGCTACGAGCAGTACTTC. It specifies CASSPRGYEQYF.

The V gene is TRBV6-5, the J gene TRBJ1-1; D possibly corresponds to TRBD1 (5 bases). This CDR3 has 14 amino acids. V was cut by 4 bases and J by 3 bases, with 12 bases left in between. Germline-derived CDR1 and CDR2 are MNHEY and SVGAGI. CDR3 bases: TGTGCCAGCAGTTGGGTTTCGACAGACACTGAAGCTTTCTTT. It translates to CASSWVSTDTEAFF.

The chain employs TRBV19 and TRBJ1-2, with 9 bases matching TRBD1. CDR3 length equals 12 residues. Germline trimming cut 5 bases from V and 9 bases from J; bases unmatched to any gene: 4. CDR1 and CDR2 from the germline V gene are LNHDA and SQIVND (reference sequence). CDR3 protein: CASSLGQGRYTF. The CDR3 bases are TGTGCCAGTAGTTTAGGACAGGGGCGCTACACCTTC.

A note on this clone: One end of the junction fails to match germline, which may point to a read error. The chain couples TRBV7-7 to TRBJ2-2; maybe TRBD1 (5 bases). Germline CDR1 and CDR2: SSHAT and FNYEAQ (reference sequence). The CDR3 is made up of 16 amino acids. The CDR3 loop is CASSPRSTENTGELFF. The DNA of the CDR3 is TGTGCTAGCAGCCCACGGTCGACAGAGAACACCGGGGAGCTGTTTTTT. The complete variable domain, with remaining parts taken from reference TRBV7-7 and TRBJ2-2, reads GAGVSQSPRYKVTKRGQDVTLRCDPISSHATLYWYQQALGQGPEFLTYFNYEAQPDKSGLPSDRFSAERPEGSISTLTIQRTEQRDSAMYRCASSPRSTENTGELFFGEGSRLTVL.

A few counts support this clone. The chain employs TRBV7-8 and TRBJ1-1; 8 bases match TRBD1. The germline gives CDR1 SGHVS, CDR2 FQNEAQ. The length of the CDR3 is 14 residues. J gave up 1 base and V 4 bases, and 2 bases lay outside the gene matches. The CDR3 protein is CASSSQGANTEAFF. The CDR3 DNA follows: TGTGCCAGCAGCTCTCAGGGGGCGAACACTGAAGCTTTCTTT.

The CDR3 loop is CASSLSESGSWYEQFF. The CDR3 DNA reads TGTGCCAGCAGTTTATCCGAAAGCGGGAGTTGGTATGAGCAGTTCTTC. This chain uses TRBV27 with TRBJ2-1, with 8 bases matching TRBD2. This CDR3 is built from 16 residues. With V trimmed by 0 bases and J by 8 bases, 9 bases remained unmatched. CDR1 MNHEY and CDR2 SMNVEV come from the germline V gene (reference sequence).

V is TRBV19 and J is TRBJ1-2, with a possible D match to TRBD1 (6 bases). Trimming cost V 6 bases and J 8 bases, with 13 bases left between them. This CDR3 region has 12 residues. Germline lookup yields CDR1 LNHDA and CDR2 SQIVND (reference sequence). CDR3 amino acids: CASSLQGLGYTF. The CDR3 DNA reads TGTGCCAGTAGCCTACAGGGCCTAGGCTACACCTTC.

The V and J genes are TRBV18 and TRBJ1-2; 7 bases agree with TRBD1. The germline V gene has CDR1 KGHSH and CDR2 LQKENI. V gave up 4 bases and J gave up 2 bases; unmatched junction bases: 7. The length of the CDR3 is 15 residues. The CDR3 is CASSRSGTENYGYTF. CDR3 nucleotide sequence: TGTGCCAGCTCACGATCCGGGACAGAGAACTATGGCTACACCTTC. Full variable domain (remainder filled in from reference TRBV18 and TRBJ1-2): NAGVMQNPRHLVRRRGQEARLRCSPMKGHSHVYWYRQLPEEGLKFMVYLQKENIIDESGMPKERFSAEFPKEGPSILRIQQVVRGDSAAYFCASSRSGTENYGYTFGSGTRLTVV.

This CDR3 is CASSFPDRGLNTIYF. CDR3 DNA sequence: TGTGCCAGCAGCTTCCCGGACAGGGGGCTTAACACCATATATTTT. The chain has TRBV7-9 and TRBJ1-3; 11 bases are a match to TRBD1. Germline V gene data show CDR1 as SEHNR and CDR2 as FQNEAQ (reference sequence). The CDR3 extends over 15 amino acids. V lost 3 bases, J lost 7 bases, and 5 bases stayed unmatched.

About this clone itself: Germline and junction disagree at one end, which may indicate a read error. The chain couples TRBV7-7 to TRBJ2-7; 13 nucleotides align to TRBD2. The CDR3 sequence is 17 residues long. CDR1 is SSHAT, CDR2 FNYEAQ, per germline (reference sequence). CDR3 sequence (DNA): TGTGCTAGCAGCTTAGCCTCAGGACTAGCGGGAGCGGGGGAGCAGTACTTC. Translation: CASSLASGLAGAGEQYF.

This chain links TRBV7-8 with TRBJ1-2; TRBD1 aligns across 7 bases. V dropped 6 bases and J dropped 3; count of bases not matched to a gene: 7. Germline V gene data show CDR1 as SGHVS and CDR2 as FQNEAQ. The length of the CDR3 is 14 residues. The CDR3 region has the DNA TGTGCCAGCAGTTACAGGGGAGGGGACTATGGCTACACCTTC. As protein: CASSYRGGDYGYTF.

This clone was counted a few times. V usage is TRBV13 and J usage is TRBJ2-2, with no clear D. CDR3 length: 12 amino acids. Germline V gene data show CDR1 as PRHDT and CDR2 as FYEKMQ (reference sequence). V lost 1 base, J lost 9 bases, and 6 bases lay in between. As DNA, the CDR3 is TGTGCCAGCAGCTTAGTAAACAGGGAGCTGTTTTTT. It translates to CASSLVNRELFF.

This chain connects TRBV9 to TRBJ1-5; D might be TRBD1 (6 bases). The V and J ends lost 3 bases and 5 bases respectively, with 12 bases between them. This CDR3 comprises 14 residues. Germline values: CDR1 SGDLS, CDR2 YYNGEE. The CDR3 DNA reads TGTGCCAGCAGCGCCGACAGGACCTATCAGCCCCAGCATTTT. Protein sequence: CASSADRTYQPQHF.

About this clone: Within the sample, other DNA sequences also encode this same CDR3. This chain connects TRBV6-5 to TRBJ1-1; D is uncertain. Trimming pared 2 bases from V and 1 base from J, leaving 5 bases between. Germline lookup yields CDR1 MNHEY and CDR2 SVGAGI. This CDR3 has 13 residues. CDR3 nucleotides: TGTGCCAGCAGTTACGATAGGAACACTGAAGCTTTCTTT. Translation: CASSYDRNTEAFF.

The chain has TRBV4-1 and TRBJ2-3; D possibly uses TRBD1 or TRBD2 (5 bases each). V shed 8 bases and J shed 1 base, with 16 bases lying between them. Germline CDR1 is MGHRA and CDR2 is YSYEKL. The CDR3 length is 15 residues. DNA of the CDR3: TGCGCCAGCGCCCGGGGCCTCTCGGGCACAGATACGCAGTATTTT. It encodes CASARGLSGTDTQYF.

CDR3 sequence reads: CASSRRHSHEQYF. CDR3 in DNA: TGTGCCAGCAGTAGACGACATTCCCACGAGCAGTACTTC. This chain links TRBV6-5 with TRBJ2-7; no clear D gene. With 5 bases removed from V and 5 bases from J, the gap between germline ends came to 13 bases. Germline CDR1 reads MNHEY; CDR2 reads SVGAGI. The CDR3 consists of 13 residues.

A note on this clone: Other nucleotide sequences from this sample produce the same CDR3. V is TRBV7-2 and J is TRBJ2-7, with 11 bases matching TRBD2. Germline V gene lookup returns CDR1 SGHTA and CDR2 FQGNSA. With 6 bases clipped from V and 1 base from J, the junction kept 5 bases outside the gene matches. The CDR3 totals 15 residues. DNA for the CDR3: TGTGCCAGCAGTCCTACTAGCGGGAGTTCCTACGAGCAGTACTTC. Protein sequence: CASSPTSGSSYEQYF.

The gene calls are TRBV27 and TRBJ1-2; unclear D gene. The CDR3 runs to 13 residues. Between the trimmed V and J ends, which lost 3 bases and 4 bases, there was a span of 9 bases. Germline CDR1 is MNHEY and CDR2 is SMNVEV (reference sequence). CDR3 DNA sequence: TGTGCCAGCAGTTTCACAAGTGCCTATGGCTACACCTTC. Protein product: CASSFTSAYGYTF.

The chain recombines TRBV4-3 with TRBJ2-1; D call uncertain. The V end lost 0 bases, the J end lost 0 bases, and 12 bases lay between the germline ends. The CDR3 covers 17 residues. Per germline, CDR1 LGHNA and CDR2 YSLEER. The CDR3 region is CASSQDGYSSSYNEQFF. The CDR3 DNA reads as TGCGCCAGCAGCCAAGATGGGTACTCGAGCTCCTACAATGAGCAGTTCTTC.

The chain is built from TRBV5-6 and TRBJ1-3; a weak D match, TRBD1 (6 bases). The germline V gene encodes CDR1 SGHDT and CDR2 YYEEEE. The CDR3 is made up of 17 amino acids. With 1 base removed from V and 0 bases from J, the gap between germline ends came to 14 bases. The CDR3 DNA follows: TGTGCCAGCAGCTTGCCCACGGGGGGGCTCTCTGGAAACACCATATATTTT. It translates to CASSLPTGGLSGNTIYF. Filled out from reference TRBV5-6 and TRBJ1-3, the complete variable domain reads DAGVTQSPTHLIKTRGQQVTLRCSPKSGHDTVSWYQQALGQGPQFIFQYYEEEERQRGNFPDRFSGHQFPNYSSELNVNALLLGDSALYLCASSLPTGGLSGNTIYFGEGSWLTVV.